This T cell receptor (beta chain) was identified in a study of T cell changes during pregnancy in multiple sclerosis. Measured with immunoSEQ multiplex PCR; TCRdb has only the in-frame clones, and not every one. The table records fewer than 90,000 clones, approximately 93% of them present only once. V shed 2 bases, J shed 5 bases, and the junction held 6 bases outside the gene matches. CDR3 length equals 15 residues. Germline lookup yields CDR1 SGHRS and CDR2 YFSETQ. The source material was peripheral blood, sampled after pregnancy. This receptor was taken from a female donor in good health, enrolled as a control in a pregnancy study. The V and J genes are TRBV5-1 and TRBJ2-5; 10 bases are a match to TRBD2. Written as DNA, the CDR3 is TGCGCCAGCAGCTTAGCTAGCGGGAGATCTGAGACCCAGTACTTC. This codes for CASSLASGRSETQYF.